These T cell receptor beta chains were read from a single sample in a study of T cell responses to AZD1222 COVID-19 vaccine. Assay: immunoSEQ multiplex PCR; the TCRdb copy retains only in-frame clones and omits some. The sample includes roughly 140,000 clones, about 91% of them seen just once. The input for sequencing was peripheral blood, taken on day 0 of MenACWY control vaccination. These receptors were obtained from an adult in good health. Both conserved end residues are part of each CDR3. The order of the fields is CDR3 length, V gene, clone size, J gene, D gene, CDR3 protein, CDR3 DNA. D genes are given only for firm matches. The size of a clone is reported for some rows only, either as once, few or many, or as a class for expanded clones.

>14|TRBV9|.|TRBJ1-1|.
CASSVVSGNTEAFF
TGTGCCAGCAGCGTAGTCTCCGGTAACACTGAAGCTTTCTTT
>14|TRBV4-3|.|TRBJ1-4|.
CASSPRALGEKLFF
TGCGCCAGCAGCCCTCGGGCATTGGGGGAAAAACTGTTTTTT
>14|TRBV5-6|few|TRBJ1-2|.
CASSLGGPLLGYTF
TGTGCCAGCAGCTTGGGCGGACCGCTTTTGGGCTACACCTTC
>16|TRBV3-1/TRBV3-2|.|TRBJ2-1|.
CASSQCGRSSYNEQFF
TGTGCCAGCAGCCAATGCGGCCGGAGCTCCTACAATGAGCAGTTCTTC
>13|TRBV5-1|.|TRBJ1-1|.
CASSPRGDAEAFF
TGCGCCAGCAGCCCCAGGGGTGACGCTGAAGCTTTCTTT
>15|TRBV18|.|TRBJ2-3|TRBD1
CASSLGQGMTDTQYF
TGTGCCAGCTCGCTGGGACAGGGTATGACAGATACGCAGTATTTT
>16|TRBV7-2|.|TRBJ2-3|TRBD2
CASSLFLRGITDTQYF
TGTGCCAGCAGCTTATTTCTGCGGGGGATCACAGATACGCAGTATTTT
>15|TRBV29-1|few|TRBJ2-1|.
CSVSPRTGLNNEQFF
TGCAGCGTTTCCCCCCGGACGGGGCTAAACAATGAGCAGTTCTTC
>14|TRBV15|.|TRBJ1-2|.
CATSRAVGGDGYTF
TGTGCCACCAGCAGGGCCGTTGGGGGGGATGGCTACACCTTC
>13|TRBV7-3|.|TRBJ2-1|.
CASSLSRDNEQFF
TGTGCCAGCAGCTTATCCCGGGACAATGAGCAGTTCTTC
>14|TRBV11-3|.|TRBJ1-1|.
CASSLTVTNTEAFF
TGTGCCAGCAGCCTAACGGTTACGAACACTGAGGCTTTCTTT
>14|TRBV11-2|.|TRBJ2-5|TRBD2
CASSPWGGGETQYF
TGTGCCAGCAGCCCATGGGGGGGAGGAGAGACCCAGTACTTC
>13|TRBV15|.|TRBJ2-5|.
CATSRAYKETQYF
TGTGCCACCAGCAGAGCTTATAAGGAGACCCAGTACTTC
>18|TRBV7-8|.|TRBJ1-6|.
CASSLDPSRGRNNSPLHF
TGTGCCAGCAGCTTAGATCCTTCCAGGGGACGGAATAATTCACCCCTCCACTTT
>15|TRBV7-2|.|TRBJ2-7|.
CASSLEPGSSYEQYF
TGTGCCAGCAGCTTAGAACCGGGGAGCTCCTACGAGCAGTACTTC
>15|TRBV7-4|.|TRBJ1-4|TRBD1
CASPPRQGTNEKLFF
TGTGCCAGCCCTCCCCGACAGGGCACAAATGAAAAACTGTTTTTT
>13|TRBV6-5|once|TRBJ2-3|.
CASSWTRTDTQYF
TGTGCCAGCAGTTGGACCCGGACAGATACGCAGTATTTT
>16|TRBV5-1|.|TRBJ2-7|.
CASSLVELSGTHEQYF
TGCGCCAGCAGCTTGGTTGAGTTAAGCGGTACTCACGAGCAGTACTTC
>12|TRBV7-9|.|TRBJ2-1|.
CASSRDQHEQFF
TGTGCCAGCAGCAGGGACCAGCATGAGCAGTTCTTC
>17|TRBV7-3|.|TRBJ2-6|.
CASSLTVGEPGANVLTF
TGTGCCAGCAGCTTAACAGTGGGGGAACCCGGGGCCAACGTCCTGACTTTC
>16|TRBV10-3|.|TRBJ2-2|.
CATRNHLAGATGELFF
TGTGCCACCCGAAATCACTTGGCAGGGGCCACCGGGGAGCTGTTTTTT
>12|TRBV7-2|.|TRBJ2-7|.
CASSYPGAQQYF
TGTGCCAGCAGCTACCCAGGGGCGCAGCAGTACTTC
>15|TRBV5-1|.|TRBJ2-3|.
CASSFLGGVSDTQYF
TGCGCCAGCAGCTTTTTGGGGGGAGTATCAGATACGCAGTATTTT
>13|TRBV19|.|TRBJ1-5|.
CASSIVGNQPQHF
TGTGCCAGTAGTATAGTAGGGAACCAGCCCCAGCATTTT
>13|TRBV6-5|.|TRBJ1-1|.
CASSYGIKYEAFF
TGTGCCAGCAGTTACGGGATAAAATATGAAGCTTTCTTT
>13|TRBV29-1|.|TRBJ1-1|TRBD1
CSVDLGTGAEAFF
TGCAGCGTTGATCTTGGGACAGGGGCAGAAGCTTTCTTT
>13|TRBV7-2|.|TRBJ1-5|.
CASSLAQNQPQHF
TGTGCCAGCAGCTTAGCCCAGAATCAGCCCCAGCATTTT
>17|TRBV18|.|TRBJ1-2|TRBD1
CASSPSYPGQDMSGYTF
TGTGCCAGCTCACCATCATATCCGGGACAGGACATGTCTGGCTACACCTTC
>14|TRBV6-2/TRBV6-3|.|TRBJ1-2|.
CASSPGTANYGYTF
TGTGCCAGCAGTCCCGGGACGGCGAACTATGGCTACACCTTC
>18|TRBV7-8|.|TRBJ1-3|TRBD1
CASSSGGSTGTSRNTIYF
TGTGCCAGCAGCTCAGGGGGCTCAACAGGGACCTCACGAAACACCATATATTTT